This T cell receptor (beta chain) was profiled in a study of blood T cell repertoires in COVID-19. Profiled with immunoSEQ multiplex PCR; TCRdb holds only in-frame clones, not every one. The sample consists of roughly 130,000 clones, roughly 80% of them appearing once. The germline V gene has CDR1 KGHSH and CDR2 LQKENI. There are 15 residues in the CDR3. J gave up 3 bases and V 3 bases, and 4 bases lay outside the gene matches. Worth noting for this clone: The same CDR3 also results from other DNA sequences found in this sample.

Sequencing input: peripheral blood. The chain joins TRBV18 to TRBJ2-7; 11 nucleotides match TRBD1. This receptor was obtained from a woman aged 45-59 years with acute or convalescent COVID-19. In nucleotides, the CDR3 is TGTGCCAGCTCACCGCCGGGACAGGGGGGCTACGAGCAGTACTTC. Residues: CASSPPGQGGYEQYF.